This T cell receptor (beta chain) derives from a study of cytomegalovirus exposure and HLA in healthy donors. The assay was immunoSEQ multiplex PCR, and TCRdb's table has in-frame clones only and misses some. Of roughly 80,000 clones in the sample, around 94% are singletons; the top ten hold roughly 0.65%. Notes on the study in general: High sensitivity and specificity were reportedly achieved when the classifier diagnosed cytomegalovirus status. Investigators reported approximately 150 TCR beta chains as tied to cytomegalovirus.

Of note for this clone: The antigen is undetermined.

Sequencing was carried out using PBMCs. This receptor was obtained from a man aged 18 to 30 in good health and CMV-seronegative.

The CDR3 DNA follows: TGTGCCACCAGCAGCCAAGGGGGCCGGAATTCACCCCTCCACTTT. Its protein product is CATSSQGGRNSPLHF. The gene calls are TRBV15 and TRBJ1-6, with TRBD1 identical over 7 bases. This CDR3 region has 15 residues. The junction had 6 bases not matched to a gene; V was cut back by 3 bases and J by 7 bases. The germline CDR1 and CDR2 sequences are LNHNV and YYDKDF (reference sequence).